This is a list of T cell receptor beta chains from one sample in a study of shared clonotypes between healthy human individuals. Sequenced by immunoSEQ multiplex PCR; TCRdb stores in-frame clones only, minus some. Among under 2,000,000 clones listed, about 95% were seen once. Sequenced sample: naive CD8+ T cells sorted from blood. These receptors were taken from a man between 18 and 35 years old in good health. The CDR3 runs from the conserved cysteine through the conserved F or W. D genes are given only for firm matches. The size field is filled for only some rows; it gives once, few, many or a size class.

>TRBV7-8|TRBJ1-2|NA|NA
CASSPEGVNYGYTF
TGTGCCAGCAGCCCCGAAGGGGTTAACTATGGCTACACCTTC
>TRBV5-4|TRBJ2-2|NA|NA
CASSSGYTGELFF
TGTGCCAGCAGCTCGGGATACACCGGGGAGCTGTTTTTT
>TRBV2|TRBJ2-1|NA|NA
CASSGGESYEQFF
TGTGCCAGCAGCGGCGGGGAATCTTATGAGCAGTTCTTC
>TRBV27|TRBJ2-3|NA|TRBD1
CASGWTGNPDTQYF
TGTGCCAGCGGCTGGACAGGGAACCCAGATACGCAGTATTTT
>TRBV6-4|TRBJ2-2|NA|NA
CASSDPNTGELFF
TGTGCCAGCAGTGACCCGAACACCGGGGAGCTGTTTTTT
>TRBV6-6|TRBJ2-7|NA|NA
CASSYSPYEQYF
TGTGCCAGCAGTTACTCACCTTACGAGCAGTACTTC
>TRBV11-2|TRBJ1-1|NA|NA
CASSFSGRGTTEAFF
TGTGCCAGCAGCTTCTCCGGCAGGGGAACCACTGAAGCTTTCTTT
>TRBV9|TRBJ1-2|NA|TRBD1
CASSRWGQGADGYTF
TGTGCCAGCAGCAGATGGGGACAGGGGGCTGATGGCTACACCTTC
>TRBV6-1|TRBJ1-1|NA|TRBD1
CASSERPGQRMNTEAFF
TGTGCCAGCAGTGAGCGTCCGGGACAGAGGATGAACACTGAAGCTTTCTTT
>TRBV9|TRBJ2-7|NA|NA
CASSVGLTYEQYF
TGTGCCAGCAGCGTAGGATTAACCTACGAGCAGTACTTC
>TRBV25-1|TRBJ1-4|once|NA
CASSESGALFF
TGTGCCAGCAGTGAAAGCGGGGCCCTGTTTTTT
>TRBV6-5|TRBJ1-1|NA|NA
CASSPTLNTEAFF
TGTGCCAGCAGCCCGACATTGAACACTGAAGCTTTCTTT
>TRBV5-1|TRBJ1-1|NA|NA
CASSLGRNTEAFF
TGCGCCAGCAGCTTGGGCAGGAACACTGAAGCTTTCTTT
>TRBV13|TRBJ2-7|NA|TRBD2
CASSSRLAAWTPRAYEQYF
TGTGCCAGCAGCTCCCGACTAGCGGCGTGGACCCCGAGGGCCTACGAGCAGTACTTC
>TRBV11-2|TRBJ1-2|NA|NA
CASSLEVSSYGYTF
TGTGCCAGCAGCTTAGAAGTCAGCTCATATGGCTACACCTTC
>TRBV4-1|TRBJ2-3|NA|TRBD2
CASSQGTSDPTDTQYF
TGCGCCAGCAGCCAAGGGACTAGCGACCCCACAGATACGCAGTATTTT
>TRBV5-6|TRBJ2-7|NA|NA
CASSLVLTYEQYF
TGTGCCAGCAGCTTGGTTCTTACCTACGAGCAGTACTTC
>TRBV7-9|TRBJ1-2|NA|TRBD1
CASSLGQGKLVYGYTF
TGTGCCAGCAGCTTGGGACAGGGTAAATTGGTCTATGGCTACACCTTC
>TRBV6-1|TRBJ2-7|NA|NA
CASSATNYEQYF
TGTGCCAGCAGTGCGACAAACTACGAGCAGTACTTC
>TRBV7-9|TRBJ2-1|NA|TRBD2
CASSLQTGGDEQFF
TGTGCCAGCAGCTTACAAACGGGAGGGGATGAGCAGTTCTTC
>TRBV6-6|TRBJ2-5|NA|NA
CASSYSEAQETQYF
TGTGCCAGCAGTTACAGCGAAGCCCAAGAGACCCAGTACTTC
>TRBV19|TRBJ2-1|NA|NA
CASSRQVIDEQFF
TGTGCCAGTAGTCGACAGGTTATAGATGAGCAGTTCTTC
>TRBV4-1|TRBJ2-7|NA|TRBD2
CASSQTGLVPEQYF
TGCGCCAGCAGCCAGACGGGACTAGTCCCCGAGCAGTACTTC
>TRBV7-2|TRBJ1-5|NA|NA
CASSSIQGQPQHF
TGTGCCAGCAGCTCCATACAGGGCCAGCCCCAGCATTTT
>TRBV4-3|TRBJ2-7|NA|TRBD2
CASSPGLATSYEQYF
TGCGCCAGCAGCCCGGGACTAGCGACATCCTACGAGCAGTACTTC
>TRBV28|TRBJ2-7|NA|NA
CASSPSREQYF
TGTGCCAGCAGCCCCTCCCGCGAGCAGTACTTC
>TRBV28|TRBJ2-7|NA|TRBD1
CASTSDRGLDEQYF
TGTGCCAGCACTTCCGACAGGGGGCTCGACGAGCAGTACTTC
>TRBV5-4|TRBJ2-1|NA|TRBD1
CASILLGTGVNEQFF
TGTGCCAGCATCCTCTTGGGGACAGGGGTAAATGAGCAGTTCTTC
>TRBV6-5|TRBJ2-5|NA|NA
CASSYQETQYF
TGTGCCAGCAGTTATCAGGAGACCCAGTACTTC
>TRBV4-2|TRBJ2-5|NA|NA
CASSQDGVPETQYF
TGTGCCAGCAGCCAAGATGGGGTACCAGAGACCCAGTACTTC
>TRBV5-4|TRBJ2-7|NA|TRBD2
CASSPGLAEPYEQYF
TGTGCCAGCAGCCCGGGACTAGCGGAGCCCTACGAGCAGTACTTC
>TRBV27|TRBJ2-7|NA|TRBD2
CATRRVERGQYF
TGTGCCACCCGACGGGTGGAGCGGGGGCAGTACTTC
>TRBV7-8|TRBJ2-5|once|NA
CASSLPTGNQETQYF
TGTGCCAGCAGCTTACCCACAGGGAACCAAGAGACCCAGTACTTC
>TRBV19|TRBJ2-2|NA|NA
CASSIVGGTGELFF
TGTGCCAGTAGTATAGTCGGGGGCACCGGGGAGCTGTTTTTT
>TRBV7-9|TRBJ2-7|NA|TRBD2
CASSSSGGRQYEQYF
TGTGCCAGCAGCTCGAGTGGCGGGAGACAATACGAGCAGTACTTC
>TRBV28|TRBJ1-6|NA|TRBD1
CASSTPSGGSYNSPLHF
TGTGCCAGCAGTACACCCTCAGGGGGCAGCTATAATTCACCCCTCCACTTT
>TRBV5-4|TRBJ2-7|NA|NA
CASRGPGQGGYEQYF
TGTGCCAGCAGGGGCCCGGGGCAGGGAGGTTACGAGCAGTACTTC
>TRBV25-1|TRBJ2-7|NA|TRBD1
CASSSADRFHEQYF
TGTGCCAGCAGTTCGGCGGACAGGTTCCACGAGCAGTACTTC
>TRBV9|TRBJ2-3|NA|TRBD2
CASSVGGSLWDTQYF
TGTGCCAGCAGCGTGGGCGGGAGTCTATGGGATACGCAGTATTTT
>TRBV14|TRBJ1-2|NA|NA
CASSFSNSNYGYTF
TGTGCCAGCAGTTTTAGTAACAGTAACTATGGCTACACCTTC
>TRBV9|TRBJ1-1|NA|TRBD1
CASSLNSGTANTEAFF
TGTGCCAGCAGCTTAAATTCCGGGACAGCGAACACTGAAGCTTTCTTT
>TRBV27|TRBJ1-4|NA|TRBD1
CAGRGQEGTNEKLFF
TGTGCCGGCAGGGGGCAGGAGGGAACTAATGAAAAACTGTTTTTT
>TRBV6-6|TRBJ2-2|NA|NA
CASLPTNTGELFF
TGTGCCAGCTTGCCCACGAACACCGGGGAGCTGTTTTTT
>TRBV7-2|TRBJ2-1|NA|TRBD1
CASSYPLGTDSYNEQFF
TGTGCCAGCAGCTACCCTCTCGGGACAGACTCCTACAATGAGCAGTTCTTC
>TRBV7-9|TRBJ2-7|NA|NA
CASSSGLTYEQYF
TGTGCCAGCAGCTCGGGACTGACTTACGAGCAGTACTTC
>TRBV7-9|TRBJ2-1|once|NA
CASSSYFDYRTVDEQFF
TGTGCCAGCAGCTCCTATTTCGACTACCGTACTGTCGATGAGCAGTTCTTC
>TRBV11-2|TRBJ2-7|NA|TRBD2
CASTPLAGAVEQYF
TGTGCCAGCACCCCACTAGCGGGAGCGGTCGAGCAGTACTTC
>TRBV10-3|TRBJ2-5|NA|NA
CAIREEGVQETQYF
TGTGCCATCAGGGAGGAGGGGGTCCAAGAGACCCAGTACTTC
>TRBV6-1|TRBJ2-3|NA|NA
CASSERYQGRSLRTDTQYF
TGTGCCAGCAGTGAAAGGTACCAGGGGCGGAGCCTTAGGACAGATACGCAGTATTTT
>TRBV6-1|TRBJ1-4|NA|TRBD1
CASTPREGADEKLFF
TGTGCCAGCACCCCAAGGGAGGGGGCGGATGAAAAACTGTTTTTT
>TRBV28|TRBJ2-7|once|TRBD1
CAIEGASGEEQYF
TGTGCCATCGAGGGGGCCTCCGGGGAAGAGCAGTACTTC
>TRBV21-1|TRBJ2-6|NA|NA
CASSKKDGFSGANVLTF
TGTGCCAGCAGCAAAAAGGACGGGTTCTCTGGGGCCAACGTCCTGACTTTC
>TRBV28|TRBJ2-2|NA|TRBD2
CASSFRLAGGTGELFF
TGTGCCAGCAGTTTCCGACTAGCGGGGGGAACCGGGGAGCTGTTTTTT
>TRBV6-5|TRBJ2-7|NA|NA
CASSYSKGHQGFEQYF
TGTGCCAGCAGTTACTCGAAGGGACACCAGGGTTTCGAGCAGTACTTC
>TRBV4-3|TRBJ2-2|NA|NA
CASSQAEVSGELFF
TGCGCCAGCAGCCAGGCGGAGGTTTCCGGGGAGCTGTTTTTT
>TRBV27|TRBJ2-2|once|NA
CASSPQGMGNPGELFF
TGTGCCAGCAGTCCCCAAGGAATGGGTAACCCCGGGGAGCTGTTTTTT
>TRBV2|TRBJ2-7|NA|TRBD1
CASRQGADEQYF
TGTGCCAGCCGACAGGGGGCTGACGAGCAGTACTTC
>TRBV29-1|TRBJ1-1|NA|NA
CSVRPPGGAFF
TGCAGCGTTAGGCCCCCCGGGGGAGCTTTCTTT
>TRBV27|TRBJ2-7|NA|TRBD1
CASSLAPGTGFKEQYF
TGTGCCAGCAGTTTGGCCCCCGGGACAGGGTTTAAGGAGCAGTACTTC